This T cell receptor (beta chain) emerged from a study of shared clonotypes between healthy human individuals. Study-wide findings and caveats: For naive CD4 cells, roughly 5% of clonotypes were shared across a handful of donors. Despite large depth, sorted-subset datasets appeared incompletely sequenced. Sampling was confined to blood; repertoires within tissues likely differ.

CD4+ cells yielded CD45RA+ naive and CD45RA-negative memory subsets. This CDR3 has 13 amino acids. V lost 1 base and J lost 11, with 11 bases in between. Germline V gives CDR1 SGHNT, CDR2 YENEEA. Libraries were prepared by immunoSEQ multiplex PCR; TCRdb keeps only in-frame clonotypes and omits some of them. Found here are 2,500,000 or so clones, under 95% of them singletons; the top ten hold 0.37%. Note on this clone: Its antigen is as yet unknown.

The chain joins TRBV11-3 to TRBJ2-2; D gene unclear. This receptor was obtained from a man between 18 and 29 years old in good health. Some clones in this sample may be carry-over from other donors' samples. The specimen was naive CD4+ T cells from PBMCs. Described subset: CD45RA+ positively selected. CDR3 DNA sequence: TGTGCCAGCAGCTTAGTGTTGATGGACGAGCTGTTTTTT. This sequence encodes CASSLVLMDELFF.